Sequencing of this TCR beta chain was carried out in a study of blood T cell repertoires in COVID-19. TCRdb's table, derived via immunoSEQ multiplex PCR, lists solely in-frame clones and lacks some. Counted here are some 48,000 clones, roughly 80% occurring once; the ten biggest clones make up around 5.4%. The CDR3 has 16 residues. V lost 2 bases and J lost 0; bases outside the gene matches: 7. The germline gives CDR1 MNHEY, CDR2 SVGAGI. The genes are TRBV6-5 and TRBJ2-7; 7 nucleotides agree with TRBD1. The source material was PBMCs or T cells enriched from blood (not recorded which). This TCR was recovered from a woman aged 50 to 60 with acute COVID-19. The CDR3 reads CASSYVGDSGSYEQYF. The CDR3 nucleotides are TGTGCCAGCAGTTACGTCGGGGACAGCGGCTCCTACGAGCAGTACTTC.